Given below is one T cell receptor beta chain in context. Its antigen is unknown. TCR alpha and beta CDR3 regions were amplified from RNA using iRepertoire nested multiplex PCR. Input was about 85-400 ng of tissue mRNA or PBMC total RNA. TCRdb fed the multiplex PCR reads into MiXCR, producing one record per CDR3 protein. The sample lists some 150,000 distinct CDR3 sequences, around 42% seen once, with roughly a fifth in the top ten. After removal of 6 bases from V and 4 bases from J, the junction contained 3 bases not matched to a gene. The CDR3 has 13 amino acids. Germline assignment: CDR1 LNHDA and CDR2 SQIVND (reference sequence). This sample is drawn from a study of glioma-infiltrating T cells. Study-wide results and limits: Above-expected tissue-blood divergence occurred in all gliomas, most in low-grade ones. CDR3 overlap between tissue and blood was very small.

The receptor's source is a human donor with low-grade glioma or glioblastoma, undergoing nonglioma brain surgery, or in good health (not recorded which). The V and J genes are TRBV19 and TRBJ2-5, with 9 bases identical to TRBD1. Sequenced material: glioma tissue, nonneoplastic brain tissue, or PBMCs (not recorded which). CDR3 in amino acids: CASSGTGTETQYF. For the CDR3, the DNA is TGTGCCAGTAGCGGGACAGGGACAGAGACCCAGTACTTC.